By its share, the clone carrying this T cell receptor (beta chain) is large. This entry is derived from a study of T-cell memory formation after mild COVID-19. The germline V gene has CDR1 DFQATT and CDR2 SNEGSKA (reference sequence). J was trimmed by 5 bases and V by 0 bases; bases with no gene match: 7. CDR3 size: 14 residues. TCR alpha and TCR beta cDNA libraries carrying sample barcodes and UMIs came from 5'RACE with constant-segment primers. From the 5' RACE reads, TCRdb called clonotypes with MiXCR, one entry per CDR3 protein. The table has 300,000 to 400,000 distinct CDR3 sequences, 25% to 30% seen once.

The sequenced sample was PBMCs or a T cell subset sorted from them (not recorded which). This clonotype was sampled from an adult woman who had mild COVID-19 (a few samples of this study predate the infection). Cell type and time point are not known. J is TRBJ2-7 and V is TRBV20-1, with TRBD1 matching 7 bases. The CDR3 DNA sequence: TGCAGTGCTAGAGATCCGGGACAGCTCCACGAGCAGTACTTC. Translation gives CSARDPGQLHEQYF.